The 30 T cell receptor beta chains below come from one sample, sequenced in a study of metastatic and nonmetastatic thyroid tumors (dated by TCRdb to between 2020 and 2021). No treatment had been received by any patient before thyroid surgery. Library preparation employed PCR. Reads for this sample came from an Illumina HiSeq 4000. The public reads were run again by TCRdb, first through fastp at Q25 and then through MiXCR, and only productive beta chains were kept. The sample includes 15,000 to 20,000 clones, with about a quarter observed a single time. About 10% of the sample is held by the ten biggest clonotypes. Sequences were obtained from adjacent normal tissue. These receptors all come from a female donor with papillary thyroid cancer or a benign thyroid nodule (not recorded which). Some clones in this sample may be carry-over from other donors' samples.

This clone was seen a handful of times. The chain links TRBV7-3 to TRBJ1-1; the D is unclear. Germline V gene sequence: CDR1 SGHTA, CDR2 FQGTGA. V was pared by 1 base and J by 8 bases, with 11 bases between. The CDR3 is 13 amino acids. Written as DNA, the CDR3 is TGTGCCAGCAGCTTAAGTATGGAAAGCGAAGCTTTCTTT. As protein: CASSLSMESEAFF.

V usage is TRBV5-5 and J usage is TRBJ1-5; D unclear. This CDR3 has 14 amino acids. CDR1 is SGHKS, CDR2 YYEKEE, per germline (reference sequence). Between the trimmed V and J ends, which lost 0 bases and 6 bases, there was a span of 10 bases. The CDR3 coding sequence is TGTGCCAGCAGCTTGGGCATGGGTGGTCAGCCCCAGCATTTT. The encoded protein is CASSLGMGGQPQHF. Based on the CDR3 plus reference TRBV5-5 and TRBJ1-5, the full variable domain is DAGVTQSPTHLIKTRGQQVTLRCSPISGHKSVSWYQQVLGQGPQFIFQYYEKEERGRGNFPDRFSARQFPNYSSELNVNALLLGDSALYLCASSLGMGGQPQHFGDGTRLSIL.

The table lists this clone with a few counts. The V call is TRBV6-1, the J call TRBJ2-5, with 8 bases aligning to TRBD1. From germline, CDR1 is MNHNS and CDR2 SASEGT. CDR3 size: 15 residues. Trimming at V came to 2 bases and at J to 5 bases, leaving 7 bases not matched to a gene. The CDR3 sequence: CASSEMGQDAETQYF. CDR3 in DNA: TGTGCCAGCAGTGAAATGGGACAGGACGCCGAGACCCAGTACTTC.

In this sample, this clone turned up once. This chain uses TRBV5-1 with TRBJ2-6, with D perhaps matching TRBD2 (6 bases). The V and J ends lost 0 bases and 2 bases respectively, with 9 bases between them. CDR1 SGHRS and CDR2 YFSETQ come from the germline V gene. The CDR3 runs to 16 residues. The CDR3 DNA is TGCGCCAGCAGCTTGGGTGGGGAGGCTGGGGCCAACGTCCTGACTTTC. Encoded protein: CASSLGGEAGANVLTF.

There are a few counts of this clone. The CDR3 nucleotides are TGTGCCAGCAGTGATGTAGCGGAGGAGCAGTTCTTC. It translates to CASSDVAEEQFF. This chain links TRBV6-1 with TRBJ2-1, with D perhaps TRBD2 (6 bases). The germline V gene has CDR1 MNHNS and CDR2 SASEGT. The V and J ends lost 3 bases and 10 bases respectively, with 10 bases between them. This CDR3 has 12 amino acids.

This clone was seen a few times. The rearrangement links TRBV12-3 or TRBV12-4 to TRBJ2-3; D unclear. V shed 1 base and J shed 0 bases, with 8 bases lying between them. This CDR3 spans 15 amino acids. The CDR3 coding sequence is TGTGCCAGCAGTTTAGGCATCTCTAGCACAGATACGCAGTATTTT. Translated: CASSLGISSTDTQYF.

This clone has only a few counts. The chain is built from TRBV6-5 and TRBJ1-5; D uncertain. The CDR3 is 16 amino acids. CDR1 and CDR2 (germline): MNHEY, SVGAGI. Between the trimmed V and J ends, which lost 4 bases and 6 bases, there was a span of 19 bases. The CDR3 coding sequence is TGTGCCAGCAGTTCAGGTGGAGCCGCTAGGACTCAGCCCCAGCATTTT. Protein product: CASSSGGAARTQPQHF.

Comments on this clone: The same CDR3 is also encoded by other DNA sequences in this sample. This chain connects TRBV28 to TRBJ2-7; D possibly uses TRBD1 or TRBD2 (7 bases each). Per germline, CDR1 MDHEN and CDR2 SYDVKM. With 2 bases removed from V and 7 bases from J, the gap between germline ends came to 12 bases. There are 13 residues in the CDR3. As DNA, the CDR3 is TGTGCCAGCAGTTTAGGGACAGCGGGGGAGCAGTACTTC. Protein sequence: CASSLGTAGEQYF. Full variable domain (remainder filled in from reference TRBV28 and TRBJ2-7): DVKVTQSSRYLVKRTGEKVFLECVQDMDHENMFWYRQDPGLGLRLIYFSYDVKMKEKGDIPEGYSVSREKKERFSLILESASTNQTSMYLCASSLGTAGEQYFGPGTRLTVT.

Of note for this clone: As the CDR3 is not closed by the conserved phenylalanine or tryptophan, this likely results from a read error. V and J are TRBV6-1 and TRBJ1-6, with D maybe TRBD1 (5 bases). This CDR3 has 13 amino acids. CDR1 MNHNS and CDR2 SASEGT come from the germline V gene. This CDR3 is CASRNEGNSPLHI. The CDR3 DNA reads TGTGCGAGCAGGAATGAGGGGAATTCACCCCTCCACATT.

V is TRBV5-1 and J is TRBJ2-3, with 9 bases aligning to TRBD1. The CDR3 spans 14 residues. Germline-derived CDR1 and CDR2 are SGHRS and YFSETQ. V was pared by 4 bases and J by 3 bases, with 3 bases of the junction left unmatched. For the CDR3, the DNA is TGCGCCAGCAGCACGGGACAGGGAACAGATACGCAGTATTTT. It yields the protein CASSTGQGTDTQYF.

This clone was seen a few times. The V and J genes are TRBV6-2 or TRBV6-3 and TRBJ2-5; tentatively, D is TRBD1 or TRBD2 (5 bases each). CDR1 MNHEY and CDR2 SVGEGT come from the germline V gene. Trimming stripped 0 bases from V and 5 bases from J, with 10 bases between. The CDR3 has 14 amino acids. This CDR3 is CASSYSRGWETQYF. The DNA of the CDR3 is TGTGCCAGCAGTTACTCGAGGGGCTGGGAGACCCAGTACTTC.

This sequence joins TRBV3-1 and TRBJ1-6, with a weak D call TRBD1 (5 bases). Trimming removed 8 bases from V and 7 bases from J, with 15 bases in between. Germline V gene lookup returns CDR1 LGHDT and CDR2 YNNKEL (reference sequence). The CDR3 extends over 14 amino acids. The CDR3 region is CASSLGTDNSPLHF. In DNA, the CDR3 is TGTGCCAGCTCACTCGGGACGGACAATTCACCCCTCCACTTT.

Only a few counts were recorded for this clone. The chain joins TRBV12-3 or TRBV12-4 to TRBJ1-1; perhaps TRBD1 as D (6 bases). The CDR3 sequence is 12 residues long. V gave up 5 bases and J gave up 6 bases, with 10 bases separating them. The CDR3: CASSPQGSEAFF. CDR3 DNA: TGTGCCAGCAGTCCACAGGGCTCTGAAGCTTTCTTT.

This clone was seen more than once but under ten times. This chain links TRBV7-9 with TRBJ1-1; D gene ambiguous. V lost 1 base, J lost 1 base, and 4 bases lay in between. This CDR3 is built from 13 residues. Looked up from germline, CDR1 is SEHNR and CDR2 is FQNEAQ (reference sequence). The DNA for the CDR3 is TGTGCCAGCAGCTTAGAACAGAACACTGAAGCTTTCTTT. Translated, it gives CASSLEQNTEAFF. Variable domain in full (rest from reference TRBV7-9 and TRBJ1-1): DTGVSQNPRHKITKRGQNVTFRCDPISEHNRLYWYRQTLGQGPEFLTYFQNEAQLEKSRLLSDRFSAERPKGSFSTLEIQRTEQGDSAMYLCASSLEQNTEAFFGQGTRLTVV.

DNA of the CDR3: TGCAGTGCGACCCGGGACACCAACGAGCAGTACTTC. It is translated as CSATRDTNEQYF. The chain uses TRBV20-1 and TRBJ2-7; perhaps TRBD1 as D (6 bases). V lost 6 bases, J lost 5 bases, and 14 bases lay in between. There are 12 residues in the CDR3. Germline CDR1 is DFQATT and CDR2 is SNEGSKA (reference sequence).

The sample holds many counts of this clone. The V gene is TRBV3-1, the J gene TRBJ2-1; D remains unclear. Germline V gives CDR1 LGHDT, CDR2 YNNKEL (reference sequence). Trimming left V 0 bases short and J 7 bases short, with 13 bases between. This CDR3 spans 15 amino acids. In DNA, the CDR3 is TGTGCCAGCAGCCAAGACCCTTCGGGTTTTAATGAGCAGTTCTTC. Its translation: CASSQDPSGFNEQFF.

The chain is built from TRBV12-3 or TRBV12-4 and TRBJ2-2; the D is unclear. Trimming removed 3 bases at V and 5 bases at J, with 13 bases between. This CDR3 has 15 amino acids. CDR3 DNA: TGTGCCAGCAGTTTTAGGGAACTGGGGACCGGGGAGCTGTTTTTT. Its protein is CASSFRELGTGELFF.

A single count supports this clone. J is TRBJ1-1 and V is TRBV20-1; no definite D call. V was cut by 1 base and J by 4 bases, with 13 bases left in between. Germline V gene sequence: CDR1 DFQATT, CDR2 SNEGSKA (reference sequence). CDR3 length: 14 residues. The CDR3 sequence is CSARVSGGSTEAFF. The CDR3 nucleotides read TGCAGTGCTAGAGTAAGCGGCGGGAGCACTGAAGCTTTCTTT.

The chain uses TRBV2 and TRBJ1-2; D is perhaps TRBD1 (5 bases). This CDR3 region has 17 residues. Germline CDR1 and CDR2: SNHLY and FYNNEI. Trimming took off 4 bases at V and 4 bases at J, with 22 bases between the two ends. CDR3 DNA: TGTGCCAGCAGTGGAGCGGGGAGCTTAGGGACCCGCTATGGCTACACCTTC. It yields the protein CASSGAGSLGTRYGYTF.

This chain joins TRBV30 and TRBJ1-1; maybe TRBD1 (5 bases). This CDR3 spans 15 amino acids. CDR1 and CDR2 from the germline V gene are GTSNPN and SVGIG (reference sequence). Deletions cut 0 bases from V and 4 bases from J, with 15 bases between. The CDR3 here is CAWSVWGTRSTEAFF. CDR3 nucleotides: TGTGCCTGGAGTGTCTGGGGGACGAGGTCCACTGAAGCTTTCTTT.

This clone occurred a few times. This chain connects TRBV28 to TRBJ2-7; possible D gene TRBD2, 5 bases. From germline, CDR1 is MDHEN and CDR2 SYDVKM. V was pared by 5 bases and J by 2 bases, with 13 bases between. This CDR3 contains 14 residues. Here the CDR3 DNA reads TGTGCCAGCAGTACTATGCCCGGGGCCTACGAGCAGTACTTC. Protein product: CASSTMPGAYEQYF.

This clone came up a few times. This chain joins TRBV6-2 or TRBV6-3 and TRBJ2-7; D is undetermined. The CDR3 length is 11 residues. Germline CDR1 and CDR2: MNHEY and SVGEGT. Trimming removed 8 bases at V and 2 bases at J, with 7 bases between. The chain's CDR3 is CASSRTYEQYF. The CDR3 nucleotides are TGTGCCAGCTCTCGGACCTACGAGCAGTACTTC.

V usage is TRBV15 and J usage is TRBJ2-7; 11 nucleotides agree with TRBD1. Germline V gene sequence: CDR1 LNHNV, CDR2 YYDKDF (reference sequence). The CDR3 has 14 residues. With V trimmed by 5 bases and J by 4 bases, 4 bases remained unmatched. The CDR3 coding sequence is TGTGCCACCAGCCGGGACAGGGGGTTTTACGAGCAGTACTTC. Protein sequence: CATSRDRGFYEQYF.

This clone was recorded only once. The genes are TRBV7-9 and TRBJ1-1; 7 nucleotides match TRBD1. The CDR3 runs to 15 residues. CDR1 SEHNR and CDR2 FQNEAQ come from the germline V gene (reference sequence). The V and J ends lost 4 bases and 6 bases, in that order; junction bases with no gene match: 11. The CDR3 protein is CASSSRGGGHAEAFF. The CDR3 DNA sequence: TGTGCCAGCAGCTCCAGGGGGGGTGGGCATGCTGAAGCTTTCTTT. The variable domain in full, completed from reference TRBV7-9 and TRBJ1-1, reads DTGVSQNPRHKITKRGQNVTFRCDPISEHNRLYWYRQTLGQGPEFLTYFQNEAQLEKSRLLSDRFSAERPKGSFSTLEIQRTEQGDSAMYLCASSSRGGGHAEAFFGQGTRLTVV.

The V gene is TRBV27, the J gene TRBJ2-1, with D perhaps being TRBD1 or TRBD2 (5 bases each). The germline CDR1 and CDR2 sequences are MNHEY and SMNVEV (reference sequence). Trimming stripped 3 bases from V and 3 bases from J, with 18 bases between. The CDR3 covers 17 residues. The DNA for the CDR3 is TGTGCCAGCAGTTTTGGGACCAATCGACCCCTCTACAATGAGCAGTTCTTC. This encodes CASSFGTNRPLYNEQFF.

This chain uses TRBV11-2 with TRBJ2-3, with 8 bases matching TRBD2. Per germline, CDR1 SGHAT and CDR2 FQNNGV. The junction had 5 bases not matched to a gene; V was cut back by 3 bases and J by 3 bases. The CDR3 has 15 residues. In DNA, the CDR3 is TGTGCCAGCAGCTTTACTAGCGGAGGAACAGATACGCAGTATTTT. Translated: CASSFTSGGTDTQYF. The full variable domain, completed using reference TRBV11-2 and TRBJ2-3, is EAGVAQSPRYKIIEKRQSVAFWCNPISGHATLYWYQQILGQGPKLLIQFQNNGVVDDSQLPKDRFSAERLKGVDSTLKIQPAKLEDSAVYLCASSFTSGGTDTQYFGPGTRLTVL.

This chain joins TRBV6-1 and TRBJ1-1; the match to TRBD1 covers 7 bases. The CDR3 is made up of 14 amino acids. Germline CDR1 reads MNHNS; CDR2 reads SASEGT. The V and J ends lost 6 bases and 12 bases, in that order; junction bases with no gene match: 16. The CDR3 protein is CASSPRGSAGGSFF. The CDR3 DNA follows: TGTGCCAGCAGCCCCAGAGGGAGTGCAGGGGGATCTTTCTTT.

The chain couples TRBV30 to TRBJ2-3, with D possibly TRBD1 on 5 matching bases. Germline assignment: CDR1 GTSNPN and CDR2 SVGIG (reference sequence). Trimming stripped 0 bases from V and 1 base from J, with 11 bases between. CDR3 length equals 15 residues. The CDR3 is CAWSVLGHRTDTQYF. CDR3 coding DNA: TGTGCCTGGAGTGTATTAGGACATCGCACAGATACGCAGTATTTT.

By its share, this clone is medium-sized. V and J are TRBV19 and TRBJ2-3; a possible D gene is TRBD2 (6 bases). The CDR3 is made up of 15 amino acids. Germline V gene lookup returns CDR1 LNHDA and CDR2 SQIVND (reference sequence). Between the trimmed V and J ends, which lost 3 bases and 2 bases, there was a span of 12 bases. DNA of the CDR3: TGTGCCAGTAGTATTCGGGACTCAGACACAGATACGCAGTATTTT. Translated, it gives CASSIRDSDTDTQYF.

In its sample, this clone was seen a few times. The V call is TRBV19, the J call TRBJ2-3; D not certain. The V gene's germline CDR1 is LNHDA and CDR2 SQIVND (reference sequence). The CDR3 contains 12 residues. With 5 bases removed from V and 7 bases from J, the gap between germline ends came to 10 bases. CDR3 bases: TGTGCCAGTAGTCCCGCCCAAAATACGCAGTATTTT. Its protein is CASSPAQNTQYF.